The 12 T cell receptor beta chains listed next were all sequenced from one sample in a study of Tregs in tolerant kidney transplant recipients. This table comes from immunoSEQ multiplex PCR, and its TCRdb copy is limited to in-frame clones, with some not included. The repertoire includes about 110,000 clones, around 87% of them detected once, and 0.34% sits in the top ten. The input for sequencing was CD4+ T cells from blood, taken before the transplant. The receptors were gathered from a human donor who received a combined kidney and bone marrow transplant.

V is TRBV2 and J is TRBJ2-7; D might be TRBD1 (6 bases). Germline-derived CDR1 and CDR2 are SNHLY and FYNNEI. The V and J ends lost 8 bases and 0 bases respectively, with 14 bases between them. This CDR3 contains 14 residues. The chain's CDR3 is CASQGHRGSYEQYF. The CDR3 nucleotides read TGTGCCAGCCAGGGACACCGTGGCTCCTACGAGCAGTACTTC.

V and J are TRBV21-1 and TRBJ1-1. TRBV21-1 is assigned pseudogene status. The CDR3 has 15 amino acids. CDR3 protein: CASSNHGLLNTEAFF. The CDR3, as DNA: TGTGCCAGCAGCAACCATGGACTTTTGAACACTGAAGCTTTCTTT.

This sequence joins TRBV6-5 and TRBJ2-3; 9 bases match TRBD2. V was pared by 6 bases and J by 5 bases, with 3 bases of the junction left unmatched. Germline values: CDR1 MNHEY, CDR2 SVGAGI. This CDR3 has 13 residues. CDR3: CASRGLAEDTQYF. CDR3 DNA: TGTGCCAGCAGGGGACTAGCTGAAGATACGCAGTATTTT.

The rearrangement joins TRBV5-6 to TRBJ2-1, with D unresolved. The CDR3 runs to 14 residues. Trimming took 1 base from V and 0 from J, leaving 5 bases between them. Germline-derived CDR1 and CDR2 are SGHDT and YYEEEE. The chain's CDR3 is CASSLLSSYNEQFF. The DNA of the CDR3 is TGTGCCAGCAGCTTGTTGAGCTCCTACAATGAGCAGTTCTTC. Supplemented by reference TRBV5-6 and TRBJ2-1, the full variable domain reads DAGVTQSPTHLIKTRGQQVTLRCSPKSGHDTVSWYQQALGQGPQFIFQYYEEEERQRGNFPDRFSGHQFPNYSSELNVNALLLGDSALYLCASSLLSSYNEQFFGPGTRLTVL.

The V and J genes are TRBV19 and TRBJ2-5, with 12 nucleotides matching TRBD2. Trimming at V came to 9 bases and at J to 4 bases, leaving 6 bases not matched to a gene. The CDR3 extends over 14 amino acids. Germline V lookup: CDR1 LNHDA, CDR2 SQIVND (reference sequence). The chain's CDR3 is CASRTSGITETQYF. Here the CDR3 DNA reads TGTGCCAGCCGGACTAGCGGGATTACAGAGACCCAGTACTTC.

This chain links TRBV11-2 with TRBJ2-5, with a possible D match to TRBD2 (5 bases). Germline loops: CDR1 SGHAT, CDR2 FQNNGV. The CDR3 has 15 amino acids. Between the trimmed V and J ends, which lost 1 base and 0 bases, there was a span of 9 bases. The CDR3 DNA reads TGTGCCAGCAGCTTAGGTGCGGGCTACCAAGAGACCCAGTACTTC. Residues: CASSLGAGYQETQYF.

The V and J genes are TRBV19 and TRBJ1-3, with TRBD1 as a possible D gene (5 bases). This CDR3 is built from 17 residues. Germline V gene lookup returns CDR1 LNHDA and CDR2 SQIVND (reference sequence). V was cut by 3 bases and J by 0 bases, with 15 bases left in between. The CDR3 is CASSILAGPHSGNTIYF. The CDR3 DNA is TGTGCCAGTAGTATTCTTGCGGGACCCCACTCTGGAAACACCATATATTTT. Based on the CDR3 plus reference TRBV19 and TRBJ1-3, the full variable domain is DGGITQSPKYLFRKEGQNVTLSCEQNLNHDAMYWYRQDPGQGLRLIYYSQIVNDFQKGDIAEGYSVSREKKESFPLTVTSAQKNPTAFYLCASSILAGPHSGNTIYFGEGSWLTVV.

The V gene is TRBV5-1, the J gene TRBJ1-2, with 7 bases identical to TRBD1. The CDR3 consists of 17 residues. V dropped 1 base and J dropped 0; count of bases not matched to a gene: 9. Germline V gene data show CDR1 as SGHRS and CDR2 as YFSETQ. CDR3 nucleotides: TGCGCCAGCAGCTTGTCGACAGGGACTTCAGCTAACTATGGCTACACCTTC. Its translation: CASSLSTGTSANYGYTF.

The chain couples TRBV28 to TRBJ2-7, with 7 bases fitting TRBD2. This CDR3 contains 14 residues. Per germline, CDR1 MDHEN and CDR2 SYDVKM. Trimming removed 3 bases from V and 3 bases from J; junction bases left unmatched: 5. CDR3 DNA sequence: TGTGCCAGCAGTTTGGGGGGGGTAATCTACGAGCAGTACTTC. Its protein is CASSLGGVIYEQYF.

The chain has TRBV30 and TRBJ1-4; 7 nucleotides agree with TRBD1. Germline CDR1 GTSNPN, CDR2 SVGIG (reference sequence). V was pared by 3 bases and J by 8 bases, with 9 bases of the junction left unmatched. The CDR3 is 14 amino acids. This CDR3 reads CAWRPDRAGEKLFF. CDR3 in DNA: TGTGCCTGGAGGCCCGACAGGGCGGGAGAAAAACTGTTTTTT.

This rearrangement joins TRBV7-9 to TRBJ1-6, with D uncertain. Between the trimmed V and J ends, which lost 5 bases and 2 bases, there was a span of 7 bases. Germline lookup yields CDR1 SEHNR and CDR2 FQNEAQ (reference sequence). The CDR3 totals 14 residues. CDR3 in amino acids: CASSETTYNSPLHF. The CDR3 DNA follows: TGTGCCAGCAGCGAAACAACCTATAATTCACCCCTCCACTTT.

A note on this clone: A junction boundary mismatches the germline segment, possibly from a read error. V and J are TRBV2 and TRBJ1-4, with TRBD1 as a possible D gene (6 bases). CDR1 is SNHLY and CDR2 is FYNNEI in the germline V gene. The CDR3 is made up of 11 amino acids. CDR3 in amino acids: CASSAGDRRVF. CDR3 DNA: TGTGCCAGCAGTGCAGGGGACCGCCGCGTTTTT.